This T cell receptor beta chain was captured by sequencing in a study of patients and donors after allogeneic stem cell transplantation. This clonotype was seen only a few times. TCRdb processed the RT-PCR reads anew with MiXCR; each CDR3 protein has one entry. This sample has approximately 150,000 distinct CDR3 sequences; approximately 30% occur once, and the top ten carry about 3%. CDR1 and CDR2 (germline): KGHSH, LQKENI. Trimming shortened V by 7 bases and J by 4 bases, and 10 bases separated the two germline ends. CDR3 length equals 12 residues. The chain uses TRBV18 and TRBJ1-1; D not certain. The receptor was derived from a human donor who was either an allogeneic HSCT recipient or a stem cell or donor lymphocyte infusion donor (not recorded which). It is not recorded whose cells these are; they may come from a transplant donor. Material for sequencing was blood, either unsorted or a sorted T cell fraction (not recorded which). CDR3 loop: CASLQLGTEAFF. For the CDR3, the DNA is TGTGCCAGCTTACAATTGGGCACTGAAGCTTTCTTT. Based on the CDR3 plus reference TRBV18 and TRBJ1-1, the full variable domain is NAGVMQNPRHLVRRRGQEARLRCSPMKGHSHVYWYRQLPEEGLKFMVYLQKENIIDESGMPKERFSAEFPKEGPSILRIQQVVRGDSAAYFCASLQLGTEAFFGQGTRLTVV.